Shown below are 9 T cell receptor beta chains from a single sample sequenced in a study of T cells in Graves' hyperthyroidism and ophthalmopathy. TCR beta CDR3 regions were amplified from RNA transcripts. The HTBI set primed first-round TCR CDR3 RT-PCR. TCRdb re-derived calls from the multiplex PCR reads in MiXCR, one entry per CDR3 protein. The sample holds a few hundred thousand distinct CDR3 sequences, 46% seen once. The specimen sequenced was peripheral blood or thyroid tissue (not recorded which). All receptors derive from an adult woman with Graves' disease, either hyperthyroidism or ophthalmopathy (not recorded which).

This clonotype is a singleton in its sample. One end of the junction does not line up with germline, which may come from a read error. The V call is TRBV20-1, the J call TRBJ1-1, with D unresolved. CDR3 size: 9 residues. Germline V CDR1 and CDR2: DFQATT, SNEGSKA (reference sequence). CDR3 region: CSARDDAGF. The CDR3 bases are TGCAGTGCTAGAGATGATGCAGGATTT.

In this sample, this clonotype turned up many times. J is TRBJ1-1 and V is TRBV4-1; no clear D gene. The germline CDR1 and CDR2 sequences are MGHRA and YSYEKL. V lost 1 base and J lost 1, with 10 bases in between. The CDR3 has 15 residues. The CDR3 loop reads CASSQVGGRNTEAFF. The CDR3 DNA is TGCGCCAGCAGCCAAGTCGGCGGTAGGAACACTGAAGCTTTCTTT.

In its sample, this clonotype was seen once. A read error may explain this, as a much larger clone is one base away. V and J are TRBV30 and TRBJ1-1; D remains unclear. The CDR3 consists of 12 residues. Germline-derived CDR1 and CDR2 are GTSNPN and SVGIG (reference sequence). The germline V and J ends were trimmed by 1 base and 1 base, with 4 bases remaining between them. The CDR3 coding sequence is TGTGCCTGGAGTGGACGGAACACTGAAGCTTTCTTT. Translated: CAWSGRNTEAFF.

The V gene is TRBV28, the J gene TRBJ1-1; TRBD1 aligns across 9 bases. Germline CDR1 MDHEN, CDR2 SYDVKM. The trim removed 6 bases at V and 4 bases at J, leaving 3 bases unmatched. This CDR3 contains 13 residues. For the CDR3, the DNA is TGTGCCAGCAGCACAGGGGGCCTCACTGAAGCTTTCTTT. It yields the protein CASSTGGLTEAFF.

The V and J genes are TRBV9 and TRBJ1-6; 9 bases are shared with TRBD1. Germline assignment: CDR1 SGDLS and CDR2 YYNGEE. The CDR3 has 14 amino acids. Trimming at V came to 4 bases and at J to 14 bases, leaving 10 bases not matched to a gene. CDR3 loop: CASSSGQGVETLHF. The DNA of the CDR3 is TGTGCCAGCAGCTCGGGACAGGGTGTCGAAACCCTCCACTTT.

The chain is built from TRBV15 and TRBJ2-5; possible D gene TRBD2, 5 bases. The CDR3 loop spans 15 amino acids. The germline V gene encodes CDR1 LNHNV and CDR2 YYDKDF (reference sequence). V was clipped by 8 bases and J by 2 bases, with 18 bases between them. CDR3 coding DNA: TGTGCCACCGACCCACTTGAGGGCCTTCAAGAGACCCAGTACTTC. Translating it yields CATDPLEGLQETQYF.

The V and J genes are TRBV10-3 and TRBJ2-7, with D uncertain. The J call may be incorrect, as the DNA end agrees better with TRBJ2-1. The length of the CDR3 is 11 residues. Germline CDR1 and CDR2: ENHRY and SYGVKD. CDR3 region: CAIMKGNEQFF. The CDR3 DNA sequence: TGTGCCATCATGAAAGGCAATGAGCAGTTCTTC.

The rearrangement links TRBV7-9 to TRBJ1-1; TRBD1 is a possible D gene (6 bases). The germline CDR1 and CDR2 sequences are SEHNR and FQNEAQ (reference sequence). Trimming pared 8 bases from V and 0 bases from J, leaving 16 bases between. The CDR3 sequence is 15 residues long. CDR3 nucleotides: TGTGCCAGCTCGTCCCAAGGGGGTCTGAACACTGAAGCTTTCTTT. This translates into CASSSQGGLNTEAFF.

The sample holds many counts of this clonotype. This chain joins TRBV20-1 and TRBJ2-7, with D possibly matching TRBD1 (6 bases). The V gene's germline CDR1 is DFQATT and CDR2 SNEGSKA (reference sequence). V lost 6 bases and J lost 5, with 17 bases in between. The CDR3 extends over 13 amino acids. The CDR3 sequence is CSAWTLQGNEQYF. In DNA, the CDR3 is TGCAGTGCGTGGACCCTACAGGGAAACGAGCAGTACTTC.